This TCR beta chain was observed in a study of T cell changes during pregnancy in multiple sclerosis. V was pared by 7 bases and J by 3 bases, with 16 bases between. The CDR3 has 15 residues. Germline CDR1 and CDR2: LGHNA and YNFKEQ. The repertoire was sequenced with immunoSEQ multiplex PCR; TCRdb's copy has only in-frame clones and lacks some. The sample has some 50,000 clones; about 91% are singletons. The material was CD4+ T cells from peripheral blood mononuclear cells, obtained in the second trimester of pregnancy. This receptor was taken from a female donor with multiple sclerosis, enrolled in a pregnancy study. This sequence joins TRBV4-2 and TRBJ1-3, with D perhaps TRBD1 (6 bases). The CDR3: CASTHEDSDGNTIYF. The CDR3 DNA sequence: TGTGCCAGCACACATGAGGACAGCGATGGAAACACCATATATTTT.